This T cell receptor beta chain was captured in a study of blood T cell repertoires in COVID-19. Study in general: Sources were T cells, B-cell-depleted T cells, or PBMCs; the material itself was cDNA or gDNA.

Germline CDR1 reads GTSNPN; CDR2 reads SVGIG (reference sequence). The CDR3 spans 13 residues. Trimming at V came to 3 bases and at J to 2 bases, leaving 1 base not matched to a gene. Data came from immunoSEQ multiplex PCR; TCRdb stores just in-frame clones and leaves some out. The table includes some 320,000 clones, 80% to 90% detected once. The source material was peripheral blood. The sequence derives from a woman aged 45-59 years who had recovered from COVID-19. The chain employs TRBV30 and TRBJ2-5; TRBD1 agrees at 9 bases. Here the CDR3 reads CAWRDRGQETQYF. CDR3 nucleotide sequence: TGTGCCTGGAGAGACAGGGGGCAAGAGACCCAGTACTTC. Combining the CDR3 with reference TRBV30 and TRBJ2-5 gives the whole variable domain SQTIHQWPATLVQPVGSPLSLECTVEGTSNPNLYWYRQAAGRGLQLLFYSVGIGQISSEVPQNLSASRPQDRQFILSSKKLLLSDSGFYLCAWRDRGQETQYFGPGTRLLVL.